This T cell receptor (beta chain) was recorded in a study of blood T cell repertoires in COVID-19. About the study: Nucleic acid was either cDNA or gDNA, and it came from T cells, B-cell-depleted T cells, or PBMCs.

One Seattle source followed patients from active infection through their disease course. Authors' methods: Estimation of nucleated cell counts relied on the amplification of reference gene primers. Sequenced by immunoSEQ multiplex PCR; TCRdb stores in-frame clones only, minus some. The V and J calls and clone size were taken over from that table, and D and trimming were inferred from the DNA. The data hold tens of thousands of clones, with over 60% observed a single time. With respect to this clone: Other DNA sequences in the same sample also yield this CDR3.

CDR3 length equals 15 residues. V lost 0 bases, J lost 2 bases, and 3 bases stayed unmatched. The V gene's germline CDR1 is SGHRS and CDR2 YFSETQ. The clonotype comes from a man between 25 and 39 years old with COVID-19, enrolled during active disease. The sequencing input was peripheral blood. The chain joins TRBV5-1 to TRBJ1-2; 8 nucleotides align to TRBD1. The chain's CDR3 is CASSLGAGGNYGYTF. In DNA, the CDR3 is TGCGCCAGCAGCTTGGGGGCAGGGGGCAACTATGGCTACACCTTC.